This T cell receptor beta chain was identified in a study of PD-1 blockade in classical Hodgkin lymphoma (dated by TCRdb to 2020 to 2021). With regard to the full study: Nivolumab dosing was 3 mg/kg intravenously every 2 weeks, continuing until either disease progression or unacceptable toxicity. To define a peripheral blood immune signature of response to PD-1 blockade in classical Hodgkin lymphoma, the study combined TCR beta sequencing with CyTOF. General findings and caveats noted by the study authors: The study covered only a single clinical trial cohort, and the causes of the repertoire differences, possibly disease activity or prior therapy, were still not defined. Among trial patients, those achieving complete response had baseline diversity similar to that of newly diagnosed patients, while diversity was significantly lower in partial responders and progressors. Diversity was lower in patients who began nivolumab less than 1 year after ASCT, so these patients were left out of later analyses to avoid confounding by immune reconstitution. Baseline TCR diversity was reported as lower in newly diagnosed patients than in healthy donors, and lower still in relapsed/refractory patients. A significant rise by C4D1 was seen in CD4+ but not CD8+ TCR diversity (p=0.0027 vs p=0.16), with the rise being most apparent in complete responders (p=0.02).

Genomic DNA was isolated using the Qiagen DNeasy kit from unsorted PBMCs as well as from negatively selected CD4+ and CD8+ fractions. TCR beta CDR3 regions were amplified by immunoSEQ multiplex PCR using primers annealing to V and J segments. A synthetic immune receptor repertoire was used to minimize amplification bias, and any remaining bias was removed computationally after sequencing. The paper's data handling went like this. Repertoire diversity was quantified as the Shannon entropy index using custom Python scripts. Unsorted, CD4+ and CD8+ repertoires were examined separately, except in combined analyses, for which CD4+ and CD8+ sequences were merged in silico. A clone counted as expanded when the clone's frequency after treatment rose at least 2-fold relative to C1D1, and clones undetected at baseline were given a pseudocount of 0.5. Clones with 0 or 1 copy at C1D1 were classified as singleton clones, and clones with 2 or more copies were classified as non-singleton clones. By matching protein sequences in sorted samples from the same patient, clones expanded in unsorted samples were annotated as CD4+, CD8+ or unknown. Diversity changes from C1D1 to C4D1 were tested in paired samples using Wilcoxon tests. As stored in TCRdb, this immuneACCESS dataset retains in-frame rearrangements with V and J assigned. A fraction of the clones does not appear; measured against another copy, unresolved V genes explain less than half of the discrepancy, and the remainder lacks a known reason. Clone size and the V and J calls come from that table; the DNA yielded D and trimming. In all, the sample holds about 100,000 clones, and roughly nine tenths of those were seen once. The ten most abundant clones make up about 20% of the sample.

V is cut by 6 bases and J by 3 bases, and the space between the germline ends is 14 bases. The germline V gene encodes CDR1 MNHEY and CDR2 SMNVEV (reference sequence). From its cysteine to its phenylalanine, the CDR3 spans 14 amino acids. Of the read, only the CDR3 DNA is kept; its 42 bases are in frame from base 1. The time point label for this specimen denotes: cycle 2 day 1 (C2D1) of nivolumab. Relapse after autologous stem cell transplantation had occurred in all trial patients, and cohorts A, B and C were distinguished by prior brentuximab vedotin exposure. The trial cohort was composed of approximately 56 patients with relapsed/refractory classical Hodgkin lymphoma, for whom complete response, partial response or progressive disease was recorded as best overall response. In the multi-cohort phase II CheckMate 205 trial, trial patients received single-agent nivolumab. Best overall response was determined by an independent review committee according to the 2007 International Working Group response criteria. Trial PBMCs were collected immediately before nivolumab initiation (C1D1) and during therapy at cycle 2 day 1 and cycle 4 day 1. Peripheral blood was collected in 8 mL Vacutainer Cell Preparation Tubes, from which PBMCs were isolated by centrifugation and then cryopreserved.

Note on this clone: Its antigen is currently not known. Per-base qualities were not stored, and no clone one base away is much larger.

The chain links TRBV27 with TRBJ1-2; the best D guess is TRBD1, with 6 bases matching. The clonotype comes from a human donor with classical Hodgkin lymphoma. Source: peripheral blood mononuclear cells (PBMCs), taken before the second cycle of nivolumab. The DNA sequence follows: TGTGCCAGCAGAACTTCCAACAGGGACTATGGCTACACCTTC. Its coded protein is CASRTSNRDYGYTF.